Shown below are 10 T cell receptor beta chains from a single sample sequenced in a study of TIL therapy for anti-PD-1-resistant metastatic lung cancer (dated by TCRdb to the early 2020s). Read against the paper, the sample's time point label means: pre-treatment sample, taken before nivolumab and TIL therapy. Excised metastases, mostly pleural nodules or supraclavicular lymph nodes, were used as baseline tumor samples and were taken from the same resection from which TIL were grown. TCR beta CDR3 regions were amplified from genomic DNA with the immunoSEQ v3 hsTCRB kit using bias-controlled multiplex PCR. In TCRdb, the immuneACCESS table is reduced to in-frame sequences with V and J assigned. These tables do not hold every clone; where another copy was compared, an unresolved V gene accounts for under half, and the others remain unexplained. A total of 20,000 to 30,000 clones appear in this sample, 55% to 75% of them only once. Clones ranked in the top ten supply roughly 7.4% of the sample.

The sequences come from tumor tissue, collected at baseline. These TCRs come from a person between 25 and 79 years old with non-small cell lung cancer.

V and J are TRBV5-1 and TRBJ2-1; perhaps TRBD2 as D (6 bases). Germline values: CDR1 SGHRS, CDR2 YFSETQ. V shed 5 bases and J shed 1 base, with 13 bases lying between them. The CDR3 contains 15 residues. The CDR3 nucleotides read TGCGCCAGCAGAGTCGGGGGTACTTCCTACAATGAGCAGTTCTTC. Translation gives CASRVGGTSYNEQFF.

The chain carries TRBV29-1 and TRBJ1-2; D might be TRBD1 (5 bases). This CDR3 region has 12 residues. Germline V CDR1 and CDR2: SQVTM, ANQGSEA. V shed 6 bases and J shed 4 bases, with 12 bases lying between them. The CDR3 DNA follows: TGCAGCGTAGAGACAGACACCTATGGCTACACCTTC. Its protein product is CSVETDTYGYTF.

The V call is TRBV2, the J call TRBJ1-5, with TRBD1 matching 7 bases. The germline gives CDR1 SNHLY, CDR2 FYNNEI. This CDR3 is built from 15 residues. The V gene end was trimmed by 7 bases and the J gene end by 1 base; junction bases not matched to a gene: 7. The CDR3 loop reads CASTPQGDSNQPQHF. The CDR3, as DNA: TGTGCCAGCACCCCGCAGGGGGACAGCAATCAGCCCCAGCATTTT.

The rearrangement joins TRBV15 to TRBJ2-3; weak D call: TRBD1 (5 bases). The CDR3 totals 14 residues. CDR1 is LNHNV, CDR2 YYDKDF, per germline (reference sequence). V was clipped by 0 bases and J by 6 bases, with 10 bases between them. The CDR3 DNA follows: TGTGCCACCAGCAGAGATGTTAGGGGTGATACGCAGTATTTT. This translates into CATSRDVRGDTQYF.

This chain's CDR3 is CASKIAGGPQYEQYF. The CDR3 region has the DNA TGTGCCAGTAAAATAGCGGGGGGGCCTCAATACGAGCAGTACTTC. V and J are TRBV7-2 and TRBJ2-7; 11 bases agree with TRBD2. Looked up from germline, CDR1 is SGHTA and CDR2 is FQGNSA. Germline trimming cut 9 bases from V and 4 bases from J; bases unmatched to any gene: 11. The CDR3 covers 15 residues.

V usage is TRBV6-1 and J usage is TRBJ1-5, with D uncertain. Germline-derived CDR1 and CDR2 are MNHNS and SASEGT. The CDR3 contains 13 residues. V lost 2 bases to trimming and J lost 5 bases, with 7 bases between them. This chain's CDR3 is CASSEREYQPQHF. The CDR3 DNA reads TGTGCCAGCAGTGAAAGGGAATATCAGCCCCAGCATTTT.

The chain is built from TRBV5-4 and TRBJ2-5; tentatively, D is TRBD2 (5 bases). The V gene lost 3 bases and the J gene lost 5 bases, with 8 bases spanning the gap. CDR3 length: 12 residues. Germline-derived CDR1 and CDR2 are SGHNT and YYREEE (reference sequence). DNA for the CDR3: TGTGCCAGCAGCTCGGGGTTGGAGACCCAGTACTTC. Amino acids: CASSSGLETQYF. Full variable domain (outside the CDR3, taken from reference TRBV5-4 and TRBJ2-5): ETGVTQSPTHLIKTRGQQVTLRCSSQSGHNTVSWYQQALGQGPQFIFQYYREEENGRGNFPPRFSGLQFPNYSSELNVNALELDDSALYLCASSSGLETQYFGPGTRLLVL.

CDR3 sequence: CASSRGTQNTEAFF. CDR3 nucleotide sequence: TGCGCCAGCAGCCGGGGGACCCAGAACACTGAAGCTTTCTTT. This sequence joins TRBV4-1 and TRBJ1-1; possibly TRBD1 for D (5 bases). In germline, CDR1 is MGHRA, CDR2 YSYEKL. The CDR3 covers 14 residues. V gave up 4 bases and J gave up 1 base, with 10 bases separating them.

In this sample, this clone turned up a few times. The rearrangement uses TRBV4-3 and TRBJ1-2, with D possibly being TRBD1 (6 bases). Between the trimmed V and J ends, which lost 0 bases and 8 bases, there was a span of 16 bases. The CDR3 extends over 15 amino acids. CDR1 LGHNA and CDR2 YSLEER come from the germline V gene. CDR3 bases: TGCGCCAGCAGCCAAGATCCACAGGGACGCGTAGGCTACACCTTC. Translating it yields CASSQDPQGRVGYTF.

This rearrangement joins TRBV11-2 to TRBJ1-6; the D gene is possibly TRBD1 (5 bases). V was cut by 1 base and J by 0 bases, with 13 bases left in between. Germline CDR1 and CDR2: SGHAT and FQNNGV. This CDR3 contains 18 residues. CDR3 in amino acids: CASSLVWDAFSYNSPLHF. DNA for the CDR3: TGTGCCAGCAGCTTAGTTTGGGACGCCTTCTCCTATAATTCACCCCTCCACTTT.